Listed here are 27 T cell receptor beta chains from one sample, sequenced in a study of shared clonotypes between healthy human individuals. This table comes from immunoSEQ multiplex PCR, and its TCRdb copy is limited to in-frame clones, with some not included. The sample has around 350,000 clones; around 79% are singletons. The sequenced material came from memory CD4+ T cells sorted from blood. Subset meaning: CD45RA-negative fraction. Receptor source: a man in his thirties or forties in good health.

The chain carries TRBV28 and TRBJ1-2, with 9 bases fitting TRBD1. Germline CDR1 is MDHEN and CDR2 is SYDVKM. CDR3 length: 17 amino acids. Trimming cost V 4 bases and J 4 bases; bases outside gene matches: 13. For the CDR3, the DNA is TGTGCCAGCAGTTCGCCGGGACAGGGTGAGAGACTCTATGGCTACACCTTC. Translated: CASSSPGQGERLYGYTF.

This clone showed up just a few times. The rearrangement joins TRBV7-9 to TRBJ1-2; D is uncertain. V was cut by 1 base and J by 8 bases, with 11 bases left in between. There are 13 residues in the CDR3. Germline CDR1 and CDR2: SEHNR and FQNEAQ (reference sequence). The CDR3, as DNA: TGTGCCAGCAGCTTAGAGTTCGTGTCCGGCTACACCTTC. Protein sequence: CASSLEFVSGYTF.

The rearrangement links TRBV29-1 to TRBJ2-7; possible D gene TRBD1, 5 bases. Germline-derived CDR1 and CDR2 are SQVTM and ANQGSEA. V was clipped by 2 bases and J by 6 bases, with 14 bases between them. This CDR3 has 13 amino acids. This CDR3 reads CSVETGIGGEQYF. The DNA of the CDR3 is TGCAGCGTTGAAACAGGAATTGGCGGCGAGCAGTACTTC.

V gene TRBV9 combines with J gene TRBJ2-7; TRBD2 might be the D (6 bases). CDR3 length: 14 residues. Trimming removed 10 bases at V and 3 bases at J, with 20 bases between. In germline, CDR1 is SGDLS, CDR2 YYNGEE. CDR3 sequence: CASSRDGRYYEQYF. In DNA form, the CDR3 reads TGTGCCTCCTCCAGGGACGGGAGATACTACGAGCAGTACTTC.

This sequence joins TRBV15 and TRBJ1-5, with D perhaps TRBD1 (5 bases). CDR1 is LNHNV, CDR2 YYDKDF, per germline (reference sequence). The CDR3 length is 16 residues. Trimming removed 4 bases from V and 1 base from J, with 14 bases in between. The CDR3 loop is CATSIVGEGSNQPQHF. The DNA of the CDR3 is TGTGCCACCAGCATAGTAGGGGAGGGAAGCAATCAGCCCCAGCATTTT.

The genes are TRBV19 and TRBJ2-6, with D possibly matching TRBD2 (6 bases). Per the germline V gene, CDR1 is LNHDA and CDR2 is SQIVND (reference sequence). Trimming removed 5 bases from V and 1 base from J, with 15 bases in between. The CDR3 has 17 amino acids. Here the CDR3 DNA reads TGTGCCAGTAGTCCCAAATCGACTAGTTCTGGGGCCAACGTCCTGACTTTC. Amino acid sequence: CASSPKSTSSGANVLTF. The entire variable domain, with the rest obtained from reference TRBV19 and TRBJ2-6, is as follows: DGGITQSPKYLFRKEGQNVTLSCEQNLNHDAMYWYRQDPGQGLRLIYYSQIVNDFQKGDIAEGYSVSREKKESFPLTVTSAQKNPTAFYLCASSPKSTSSGANVLTFGAGSRLTVL.

This rearrangement joins TRBV11-2 to TRBJ1-6, with D unclear. The germline V gene encodes CDR1 SGHAT and CDR2 FQNNGV. The CDR3 totals 15 residues. Trimming cost V 8 bases and J 13 bases, with 24 bases left between them. The CDR3 sequence is CASSPLGPFEGPLHF. Written as DNA, the CDR3 is TGTGCCAGCTCGCCTCTCGGGCCATTCGAGGGTCCCCTCCACTTT.

The CDR3 region is CASSPPGPGYTF. The CDR3 DNA reads as TGTGCCAGCAGCCCCCCGGGTCCTGGCTACACCTTC. J is TRBJ1-2 and V is TRBV7-9; no clear D. The germline V and J ends were trimmed by 5 bases and 7 bases, with 11 bases remaining between them. CDR3 length: 12 residues. Germline V gene sequence: CDR1 SEHNR, CDR2 FQNEAQ (reference sequence).

About this clone itself: Being one base from a much bigger clone, this may be a read error. The CDR3 protein is CASSLMVSTDTQYF. The CDR3 DNA sequence: TGCGCCAGCAGCTTGATGGTTAGCACAGATACGCAGTATTTT. V and J are TRBV5-1 and TRBJ2-3; D is unclear. The CDR3 is 14 amino acids. V was clipped by 1 base and J by 0 bases, with 6 bases between them. Per the germline V gene, CDR1 is SGHRS and CDR2 is YFSETQ.

The chain uses TRBV5-1 and TRBJ1-5, with D possibly being TRBD1 (5 bases). The CDR3 has 13 amino acids. The germline V gene encodes CDR1 SGHRS and CDR2 YFSETQ. V shed 4 bases and J shed 4 bases, with 9 bases lying between them. This CDR3 reads CASSMDMNQPQHF. The CDR3, as DNA: TGCGCCAGCAGCATGGACATGAATCAGCCCCAGCATTTT.

The chain recombines TRBV18 with TRBJ2-7, with D perhaps being TRBD1 or TRBD2 (6 bases each). CDR1 KGHSH and CDR2 LQKENI come from the germline V gene. This CDR3 is 16 amino acids long. V dropped 2 bases and J dropped 0 bases, with 14 bases sitting between them. CDR3 in DNA: TGTGCCAGCTCACCAATGGTGGGGGGCCACTCCTACGAGCAGTACTTC. This sequence encodes CASSPMVGGHSYEQYF.

This chain connects TRBV5-4 to TRBJ1-4; tentatively, D is TRBD1 (5 bases). Trimming stripped 1 base from V and 0 bases from J, with 16 bases between. Per germline, CDR1 SGHNT and CDR2 YYREEE (reference sequence). The length of the CDR3 is 18 residues. DNA of the CDR3: TGTGCCAGCAGCTTGTCGGGACCGCCGGATCCAACTAATGAAAAACTGTTTTTT. Residues: CASSLSGPPDPTNEKLFF.

The rearrangement joins TRBV18 to TRBJ2-2; 10 bases map to TRBD2. The length of the CDR3 is 16 residues. Germline values: CDR1 KGHSH, CDR2 LQKENI. The ends lost 2 bases at V and 6 bases at J; junction bases unmatched: 6. The CDR3 sequence is CASSPFASGSSGELFF. The CDR3 DNA reads TGTGCCAGCTCACCATTCGCTAGCGGGAGCTCCGGGGAGCTGTTTTTT.

The rearrangement uses TRBV27 and TRBJ2-3; no clear D. Trimming took 5 bases from V and 0 from J, leaving 6 bases between them. Germline CDR1 MNHEY, CDR2 SMNVEV (reference sequence). CDR3 length: 13 residues. The CDR3 loop is CASSARSTDTQYF. The CDR3 DNA is TGTGCCAGCAGTGCCAGAAGCACAGATACGCAGTATTTT.

The chain couples TRBV7-2 to TRBJ1-2; perhaps TRBD1 as D (6 bases). Germline loops: CDR1 SGHTA, CDR2 FQGNSA. V was trimmed by 6 bases and J by 8 bases, leaving 16 bases between them. The CDR3 has 13 amino acids. Here the CDR3 DNA reads TGTGCCAGCAGTAGGCCAGGGGCTCGGGGCTACACCTTC. Translating gives CASSRPGARGYTF.

The V call is TRBV28, the J call TRBJ2-7; D unclear. Trimming removed 1 base at V and 0 bases at J, with 16 bases between. CDR3 length equals 17 residues. Germline values: CDR1 MDHEN, CDR2 SYDVKM. The CDR3 is CASSLFVVEKSSYEQYF. The CDR3 DNA follows: TGTGCCAGCAGTTTATTCGTGGTGGAGAAAAGCTCCTACGAGCAGTACTTC.

The chain has TRBV11-2 and TRBJ2-3, with a weak D call TRBD2 (5 bases). With 3 bases removed from V and 4 bases from J, the gap between germline ends came to 11 bases. The CDR3 loop spans 14 amino acids. Germline V CDR1 and CDR2: SGHAT, FQNNGV. The CDR3 is CASSLRVGPDTQYF. The CDR3, as DNA: TGTGCCAGCAGCTTGAGGGTAGGCCCAGATACGCAGTATTTT.

The chain links TRBV6-1 to TRBJ2-3, with D perhaps given as TRBD1 or TRBD2 (5 bases each). Germline V lookup: CDR1 MNHNS, CDR2 SASEGT. Trimming took off 7 bases at V and 6 bases at J, with 14 bases between the two ends. CDR3 size: 13 residues. CDR3 DNA: TGTGCCAGCACCCGGGACCCGTGGGATACGCAGTATTTT. As protein: CASTRDPWDTQYF.

In this sample, this clone turned up a few times. The chain combines TRBV9 with TRBJ2-3, with D unresolved. The CDR3 length is 13 residues. Germline V gene sequence: CDR1 SGDLS, CDR2 YYNGEE. The V end was cut by 6 bases, the J end by 1 base, with 9 bases between. DNA for the CDR3: TGTGCCAGCACTCGCCCGGGCACAGATACGCAGTATTTT. Its translation: CASTRPGTDTQYF.

J is TRBJ2-7 and V is TRBV5-5, with 7 bases that match TRBD1. The CDR3 runs 14 residues. The germline CDR1 and CDR2 sequences are SGHKS and YYEKEE (reference sequence). V gave up 3 bases and J gave up 0 bases; unmatched junction bases: 3. The DNA for the CDR3 is TGTGCCAGCAGCTCCGACAGGGCCTCCTACGAGCAGTACTTC. Protein sequence: CASSSDRASYEQYF.

V is TRBV2 and J is TRBJ1-2, with D hard to call. CDR1 is SNHLY, CDR2 FYNNEI, per germline. V lost 2 bases and J lost 6, with 16 bases in between. The CDR3 totals 15 residues. CDR3 nucleotides: TGTGCCAGCAGTGAAATGAGGGTGACTTCTGATGGCTACACCTTC. This translates into CASSEMRVTSDGYTF.

The V and J genes are TRBV4-1 and TRBJ2-5; 11 positions match TRBD1. CDR3 length: 15 residues. Per the germline V gene, CDR1 is MGHRA and CDR2 is YSYEKL. Trimming cost V 5 bases and J 5 bases; bases outside gene matches: 7. The chain's CDR3 is CASSTWTGGRETQYF. The CDR3 region has the DNA TGCGCCAGCAGCACTTGGACAGGGGGCAGGGAGACCCAGTACTTC.

V is TRBV29-1 and J is TRBJ2-1; D uncertain. This CDR3 contains 13 residues. V was shortened by 3 bases and J by 9 bases, with 15 bases between the two germline ends. Germline V gene lookup returns CDR1 SQVTM and CDR2 ANQGSEA. The CDR3 DNA reads TGCAGCGTTGATAATGGGCCTTTCGCTGAGCAGTTCTTC. As protein: CSVDNGPFAEQFF.

The chain links TRBV2 to TRBJ2-7; D not resolved. Trimming pared 2 bases from V and 1 base from J, leaving 12 bases between. From germline, CDR1 is SNHLY and CDR2 FYNNEI. This CDR3 region has 15 residues. The CDR3 protein is CASSEQSARSYEQYF. Written as DNA, the CDR3 is TGTGCCAGCAGTGAACAGTCAGCCCGATCCTACGAGCAGTACTTC.

The chain links TRBV18 to TRBJ2-5; no reliable D call. The end of the DNA is better explained by TRBJ2-7, so the J call may be wrong. Germline CDR1 and CDR2: KGHSH and LQKENI. The CDR3 totals 13 residues. CDR3 DNA sequence: TGTGCCAGCTCATCAAAGCCCATCTACGAGCAGTACTTC. Translation: CASSSKPIYEQYF.

The rearrangement links TRBV2 to TRBJ2-7; D might be TRBD2 (5 bases). The germline V gene encodes CDR1 SNHLY and CDR2 FYNNEI. This CDR3 has 12 amino acids. V was cut by 4 bases and J by 4 bases, with 8 bases left in between. CDR3 in amino acids: CASSGGPYEQYF. The CDR3 DNA reads as TGTGCCAGCAGTGGAGGGCCTTACGAGCAGTACTTC.

The rearrangement uses TRBV7-3 and TRBJ2-5; D gene uncertain. The CDR3 is 15 residues long. The ends were cut back, 3 bases at V and 0 bases at J, with 11 bases in the middle. CDR1 SGHTA and CDR2 FQGTGA come from the germline V gene. The CDR3 DNA reads TGTGCCAGCAGCTTGATAAGGGCCGACCAAGAGACCCAGTACTTC. Protein product: CASSLIRADQETQYF.